The count of the clone carrying this TCR beta chain is one. Only in-frame clones appear in the TCRdb table, and some are missing; sequencing was by immunoSEQ multiplex PCR. The data show over 110,000 clones, around 90% seen once. The V gene lost 2 bases and the J gene lost 1 base, with 11 bases spanning the gap. Germline CDR1 SGHTA, CDR2 FQGNSA. This CDR3 comprises 15 residues. The data are from a study of control samples from healthy donors and cancer patients. The source is a man in his thirties or forties in good health. The source material was blood. The rearrangement joins TRBV7-2 to TRBJ1-1, with D possibly matching TRBD1 (5 bases). CDR3 sequence (DNA): TGTGCCAGCAGCTTAATTGGGACTGGGAACACTGAAGCTTTCTTT. This translates into CASSLIGTGNTEAFF.